These T cell receptor beta chains were read from a single sample in a study of PD-1 blockade in classical Hodgkin lymphoma. Libraries were prepared by immunoSEQ multiplex PCR; TCRdb keeps only in-frame clonotypes and omits some of them. The sample shows 20,000 to 25,000 clones, approximately 67% of them seen only once. The source was peripheral blood mononuclear cells (PBMCs), collected before the fourth cycle of nivolumab. These receptors were taken from a human donor with classical Hodgkin lymphoma. CDR3s include the opening cysteine and the closing phenylalanine or tryptophan. D genes are given only for firm matches. The listing skips clone size in some rows; elsewhere it reads once, few, many or a size class.

TRBV27	-	TRBD1	TRBJ2-7	CASSYTGVGEQYF	TGTGCCAGCAGTTATACAGGGGTTGGCGAGCAGTACTTC
TRBV19	-	-	TRBJ2-5	CASSISRTVETQYF	TGTGCCAGTAGTATCAGTCGGACGGTAGAGACCCAGTACTTC
TRBV4-1	once	TRBD1	TRBJ1-4	CASSPAGQGNEKLFF	TGCGCCAGCAGCCCCGCGGGACAGGGAAATGAAAAACTGTTTTTT
TRBV19	-	-	TRBJ2-7	CASSLFSGEQYF	TGTGCCAGTAGTCTCTTCTCGGGCGAGCAGTACTTC
TRBV5-4	few	TRBD1	TRBJ2-5	CASSLDRGETQYF	TGTGCCAGCAGCTTGGACAGGGGAGAGACCCAGTACTTC
TRBV4-3	-	-	TRBJ1-2	CASSQERGFGGDGYTF	TGCGCCAGCAGCCAAGAGAGGGGATTCGGGGGCGATGGCTACACCTTC
TRBV7-9	few	TRBD2	TRBJ2-1	CASSPGSGSSYNEQFF	TGTGCCAGCAGTCCCGGCAGCGGGAGCTCCTACAATGAGCAGTTCTTC
TRBV5-1	few	TRBD2	TRBJ2-5	CASSYTSGGRTGQETQYF	TGCGCCAGCAGTTATACTAGCGGGGGGCGAACCGGGCAGGAGACCCAGTACTTC
TRBV6-6	-	-	TRBJ1-2	CASSYDGSSSYGYTF	TGTGCCAGCAGTTACGACGGATCCTCCTCCTATGGCTACACCTTC
TRBV5-8	-	-	TRBJ1-1	CASSAYRDTEAFF	TGTGCCAGCAGTGCCTACAGGGACACTGAAGCTTTCTTT
TRBV6-5	-	TRBD1	TRBJ1-1	CATRQGSYPEAFF	TGTGCCACTCGACAGGGAAGTTACCCTGAAGCTTTCTTT
TRBV29-1	-	-	TRBJ1-1	CSVEVTVRTEAFF	TGCAGCGTTGAAGTGACAGTGAGAACTGAAGCTTTCTTT
TRBV5-1	few	-	TRBJ2-3	CATHGSDTGDTQYF	TGCGCCACCCACGGTTCTGACACTGGAGATACGCAGTATTTT
TRBV19	-	-	TRBJ1-1	CASSGAFEAFF	TGTGCCAGTAGCGGGGCATTTGAAGCTTTCTTT
TRBV7-8	-	-	TRBJ2-3	CASSFERPAGNTQYF	TGTGCCAGCAGCTTTGAACGACCGGCGGGGAATACGCAGTATTTT
TRBV7-2	-	TRBD1	TRBJ1-1	CASSLAQGAEAFF	TGTGCCAGCAGCCTGGCGCAGGGGGCTGAAGCTTTCTTT
TRBV7-8	-	TRBD2	TRBJ2-1	CASSLPGGGIRNEQFF	TGTGCCAGCAGCTTACCAGGCGGGGGTATTCGCAATGAGCAGTTCTTC
TRBV7-9	-	-	TRBJ2-3	CASSRSSADTQYF	TGTGCCAGCAGCAGGAGTTCCGCAGATACGCAGTATTTT
TRBV6-1	-	TRBD1	TRBJ1-4	CASSDVDRDEKLFF	TGTGCCAGCAGTGACGTGGACAGGGATGAAAAACTGTTTTTT
TRBV28	-	-	TRBJ2-1	CASSLSDTSDEQFF	TGTGCCAGCAGTTTATCCGATACCTCAGATGAGCAGTTCTTC
TRBV28	-	-	TRBJ2-5	CASSSTNSRSETQYF	TGTGCCAGCAGTTCTACAAACTCCAGGTCCGAGACCCAGTACTTC
TRBV4-3	-	TRBD1	TRBJ1-1	CASSRDRAAEAFF	TGCGCCAGCAGCCGGGACAGGGCGGCTGAAGCTTTCTTT
TRBV28	-	-	TRBJ1-2	CASSSQMMGGYTF	TGTGCCAGCAGTTCCCAAATGATGGGCGGCTACACCTTC
TRBV6-5	-	TRBD2	TRBJ2-7	CASSRTSGASYEQYF	TGTGCCAGCAGCAGGACTAGCGGGGCTTCCTACGAGCAGTACTTC
TRBV11-2	-	TRBD2	TRBJ2-1	CASSLLLGGNYNEQFF	TGTGCCAGCAGCTTATTATTGGGGGGGAATTACAATGAGCAGTTCTTC
TRBV10-2	-	TRBD2	TRBJ2-2	CASSESGTITGELFF	TGCGCCAGCAGCGAATCCGGGACTATCACCGGGGAGCTGTTTTTT
TRBV4-1	once	TRBD2	TRBJ2-2	CASSRAFGGAVTGELFF	TGCGCCAGCAGCCGGGCTTTCGGGGGGGCAGTCACCGGGGAGCTGTTTTTT
TRBV18	-	-	TRBJ1-5	CASSEGGAPQPQHF	TGTGCCAGCTCAGAGGGGGGGGCGCCGCAGCCCCAGCATTTT
TRBV5-1	-	TRBD1	TRBJ2-1	CASSPGTGGGSNEQFF	TGCGCCAGCAGCCCCGGGACAGGGGGCGGGAGCAATGAGCAGTTCTTC
TRBV6-6	few	-	TRBJ1-2	CASSYDGLVSYGYTF	TGTGCCAGCAGTTACGACGGACTTGTTAGCTATGGCTACACCTTC
TRBV5-1	few	-	TRBJ2-5	CASSLGQAETQYF	TGCGCCAGCAGCTTGGGGCAGGCGGAGACCCAGTACTTC
TRBV19	-	-	TRBJ1-2	CASSTRQLSLYYTF	TGTGCCAGTAGTACCCGACAGCTATCACTCTATTACACCTTC
TRBV6-4	-	-	TRBJ2-3	CASSVTGGVSTDTQYF	TGTGCCAGCAGTGTAACGGGCGGGGTGAGCACAGATACGCAGTATTTT
TRBV7-9	-	-	TRBJ1-4	CASSLKGVLDEKLFF	TGTGCCAGCAGCTTAAAGGGGGTGTTGGATGAAAAACTGTTTTTT
TRBV15	-	TRBD1	TRBJ1-1	CATSRNWDRLKVNTEAFF	TGTGCCACCAGCAGAAACTGGGACAGGCTAAAAGTGAACACTGAAGCTTTCTTT
TRBV14	-	-	TRBJ1-1	CASSLRHNTEAFF	TGTGCCAGCAGCCTACGACATAACACTGAAGCTTTCTTT
TRBV4-3	-	TRBD1	TRBJ1-5	CASSQRQGLNQPQHF	TGCGCCAGCAGCCAGCGACAGGGCTTAAATCAGCCCCAGCATTTT
TRBV7-2	-	TRBD2	TRBJ2-7	CASSLVAGGQFEQYF	TGTGCCAGCAGCTTAGTTGCGGGGGGGCAATTCGAGCAGTACTTC
TRBV30	-	-	TRBJ2-4	CAWSVSRVAKNIQYF	TGTGCCTGGAGTGTATCACGGGTAGCCAAAAACATTCAGTACTTC
TRBV18	-	TRBD1	TRBJ1-2	CASSPGTGVYGYTF	TGTGCCAGCTCACCGGGGACAGGGGTCTATGGCTACACCTTC
TRBV6-5	-	TRBD1	TRBJ1-6	CASSFSDRVNSPLHF	TGTGCCAGCAGTTTCTCGGACAGGGTGAATTCACCCCTCCACTTT
TRBV6-5	-	-	TRBJ1-1	CASNPLGGAEAFF	TGTGCCAGCAACCCACTTGGGGGGGCTGAAGCTTTCTTT
TRBV29-1	-	-	TRBJ1-1	CSAERGGNTEAFF	TGCAGCGCTGAACGAGGGGGGAACACTGAAGCTTTCTTT
TRBV11-2	-	TRBD2	TRBJ2-1	CASSFAGGYNEQFF	TGTGCCAGCAGCTTCGCGGGGGGGTACAATGAGCAGTTCTTC
TRBV19	-	-	TRBJ1-5	CASSMIVGSNQPQHF	TGTGCCAGTAGTATGATAGTGGGTAGCAATCAGCCCCAGCATTTT
TRBV28	few	-	TRBJ1-2	CASSQTGSNYGYTF	TGTGCCAGCAGCCAAACAGGGTCCAACTATGGCTACACCTTC
TRBV5-6	-	TRBD1	TRBJ2-5	CASSYYDREETQYF	TGTGCCAGCAGCTACTATGACAGGGAGGAGACCCAGTACTTC
TRBV28	-	-	TRBJ1-2	CASSFLTANYGYTF	TGTGCCAGCAGTTTCCTAACGGCTAACTATGGCTACACCTTC
TRBV7-2	-	TRBD1	TRBJ1-3	CASSLGGTGGQGNTIYF	TGTGCCAGCAGCTTAGGCGGGACAGGGGGCCAAGGAAACACCATATATTTT
TRBV29-1	-	TRBD1	TRBJ2-4	CSVTFLTTGTKNIQYF	TGCAGCGTTACCTTTTTAACGACAGGGACAAAAAACATTCAGTACTTC
TRBV19	-	TRBD1	TRBJ1-2	CASQDRGELYGYTF	TGTGCCAGCCAGGACAGGGGAGAGCTCTATGGCTACACCTTC
TRBV6-1	-	TRBD1	TRBJ2-7	CASSEDGTGGYEQYF	TGTGCCAGCAGTGAAGACGGGACAGGGGGCTACGAGCAGTACTTC
TRBV5-1	few	-	TRBJ1-1	CASSATITNTEAFF	TGCGCCAGCAGCGCCACCATTACGAACACTGAAGCTTTCTTT
TRBV6-6	-	-	TRBJ2-7	CVSSYSPYEQYF	TGTGTCAGCAGTTACTCCCCCTACGAGCAGTACTTC